The 22 T cell receptor beta chains presented below share a single source sample, sequenced in a study of T cells after yellow fever vaccination. TCRdb re-called the 5' RACE reads through MiXCR, storing one row per CDR3 protein. This sample has under 200,000 distinct CDR3 sequences, with 6.5% to 8.5% found just once. The sequenced sample was CD4+ T cells sorted from PBMCs, obtained less than 6 days after the first yellow fever vaccination. The source of these receptors is a man aged 18 to 29 who received the YFV17D yellow fever vaccine.

A remark on this clonotype: A much larger clone lies one base from this, so it may be a read error. The V call is TRBV29-1, the J call TRBJ2-1; D remains unclear. The V gene lost 8 bases and the J gene lost 1 base, with 9 bases spanning the gap. Germline V gives CDR1 SQVTM, CDR2 ANQGSEA. The CDR3 covers 12 residues. The CDR3 sequence is CSFSHSYNEQFF. The CDR3 coding sequence is TGCAGCTTTTCTCATTCCTACAATGAGCAGTTCTTC.

The chain employs TRBV10-2 and TRBJ1-2; D gene unclear. Germline CDR1 WSHSY, CDR2 SAAADI. V shed 8 bases and J shed 7 bases, with 8 bases lying between them. The CDR3 totals 10 residues. The CDR3 DNA is TGCGCCAGCGGCTTGGGTGGCTACACCTTC. It translates to CASGLGGYTF.

This clonotype was seen repeatedly, ten times or more. V is TRBV5-5 and J is TRBJ2-1; a weak D match, TRBD2 (7 bases). Germline lookup yields CDR1 SGHKS and CDR2 YYEKEE (reference sequence). V lost 2 bases and J 4 bases, leaving 13 bases between the germline ends. The CDR3 sequence is 15 residues long. CDR3 region: CASSFVRGPYNEQFF. DNA of the CDR3: TGTGCCAGCAGCTTTGTGCGGGGGCCATACAATGAGCAGTTCTTC.

This clonotype was found a few times. J is TRBJ2-7 and V is TRBV2, with 9 nucleotides matching TRBD2. The germline gives CDR1 SNHLY, CDR2 FYNNEI. V was pared by 2 bases and J by 4 bases, with 6 bases of the junction left unmatched. The CDR3 totals 15 residues. The CDR3 loop is CASSESGGGAYEQYF. The CDR3 DNA reads TGTGCCAGCAGTGAATCGGGCGGGGGGGCGTACGAGCAGTACTTC.

This clonotype occurred many times. This chain's CDR3 is CASRTGEYGYTF. CDR3 DNA sequence: TGCGCCAGCAGGACAGGGGAGTATGGCTACACCTTC. The chain uses TRBV5-1 and TRBJ1-2; 8 bases agree with TRBD1. The junction had 2 bases not matched to a gene; V was cut back by 5 bases and J by 5 bases. The CDR3 totals 12 residues. CDR1 is SGHRS and CDR2 is YFSETQ in the germline V gene.

V is TRBV4-1 and J is TRBJ2-2; D may be TRBD2 (5 bases). Germline V gene data show CDR1 as MGHRA and CDR2 as YSYEKL. The CDR3 extends over 13 amino acids. Trimming removed 5 bases at V and 8 bases at J, with 12 bases between. The CDR3 loop reads CASSFFGVGELFF. CDR3 bases: TGCGCCAGCAGCTTCTTCGGGGTGGGGGAGCTGTTTTTT.

At least ten counts were recorded for this clonotype. The chain uses TRBV4-3 and TRBJ1-1; D is perhaps TRBD1 (6 bases). The CDR3 has 14 amino acids. Germline V gene data show CDR1 as LGHNA and CDR2 as YSLEER. With 0 bases removed from V and 9 bases from J, the gap between germline ends came to 14 bases. The CDR3 region has the DNA TGCGCCAGCAGCCAAGATCAGGGGAATGATAAAGCTTTCTTT. Protein product: CASSQDQGNDKAFF.

The V gene is TRBV6-2 or TRBV6-3, the J gene TRBJ1-5, with D tentatively TRBD1 (5 bases). With 6 bases removed from V and 4 bases from J, the gap between germline ends came to 13 bases. The germline V gene has CDR1 MNHEY and CDR2 SVGEGT. The CDR3 is 14 residues long. CDR3 residues: CASREGGVNQPQHF. The CDR3 nucleotides are TGTGCCAGCAGGGAGGGAGGGGTGAATCAGCCCCAGCATTTT.

In its sample, this clonotype was seen many times. CDR3 protein: CASSSQGGAETQYF. The CDR3 region has the DNA TGTGCCAGCAGCTCCCAGGGGGGTGCAGAGACCCAGTACTTC. The genes are TRBV7-3 and TRBJ2-5, with D maybe TRBD1 (7 bases). CDR1 is SGHTA and CDR2 is FQGTGA in the germline V gene. This CDR3 comprises 14 residues. Trimming stripped 4 bases from V and 4 bases from J, with 13 bases between.

This clonotype occurred many times. The chain couples TRBV5-1 to TRBJ2-5; 7 nucleotides line up with TRBD1. With V trimmed by 3 bases and J by 5 bases, 4 bases remained unmatched. Looked up from germline, CDR1 is SGHRS and CDR2 is YFSETQ. CDR3 length equals 13 residues. The CDR3 DNA is TGCGCCAGCAGCTCGACAGGGCCGGAGACCCAGTACTTC. Amino acid sequence: CASSSTGPETQYF.

This clonotype was detected many times. The rearrangement links TRBV29-1 to TRBJ1-5, with 7 positions matching TRBD1. With 6 bases clipped from V and 5 bases from J, the junction kept 10 bases outside the gene matches. Germline V lookup: CDR1 SQVTM, CDR2 ANQGSEA. This CDR3 is 14 amino acids long. The CDR3 DNA reads as TGCAGCGTGAAGGACAGGTCGAGGGATCAGCCCCAGCATTTT. Translating it yields CSVKDRSRDQPQHF.

This clonotype was found a few times. CDR3 sequence (DNA): TGTGCCAGCAGCTTTAGCGGGGGAGCGAACACCGGGGAGCTGTTTTTT. Residues: CASSFSGGANTGELFF. The V call is TRBV7-2, the J call TRBJ2-2, with 9 bases identical to TRBD2. CDR1 and CDR2 from the germline V gene are SGHTA and FQGNSA. Trimming at V came to 3 bases and at J to 0 bases, leaving 2 bases not matched to a gene. This CDR3 has 16 residues. The complete variable domain, with remaining parts taken from reference TRBV7-2 and TRBJ2-2, reads GAGVSQSPSNKVTEKGKDVELRCDPISGHTALYWYRQSLGQGLEFLIYFQGNSAPDKSGLPSDRFSAERTGGSVSTLTIQRTQQEDSAVYLCASSFSGGANTGELFFGEGSRLTVL.

Ten or more counts support this clonotype. This chain connects TRBV3-1 to TRBJ2-7; D not certain. The V end was cut by 4 bases, the J end by 2 bases, with 9 bases between. The CDR3 covers 13 residues. Germline V lookup: CDR1 LGHDT, CDR2 YNNKEL (reference sequence). CDR3 sequence: CASSPSDTYEQYV. DNA of the CDR3: TGTGCCAGCAGCCCCAGTGACACCTACGAGCAGTACGTC.

This clonotype was seen ten or more times. This chain uses TRBV27 with TRBJ2-5; D gene unclear. The CDR3 has 13 residues. The germline V gene has CDR1 MNHEY and CDR2 SMNVEV (reference sequence). V was shortened by 6 bases and J by 0 bases, with 8 bases between the two germline ends. Written as DNA, the CDR3 is TGTGCCAGCAGAGACGGAGACCAAGAGACCCAGTACTTC. Protein product: CASRDGDQETQYF.

This clonotype was picked up many times. The chain carries TRBV5-1 and TRBJ2-2; TRBD1 matches 8 bases. The CDR3 extends over 15 amino acids. J was trimmed by 4 bases and V by 4 bases; bases with no gene match: 6. The germline gives CDR1 SGHRS, CDR2 YFSETQ. The CDR3 DNA is TGCGCCAGCAGCGTACAGGGGGATAGCACCGGGGAGCTGTTTTTT. Translation gives CASSVQGDSTGELFF.

This clonotype has only a few counts. J is TRBJ2-3 and V is TRBV5-1; D ambiguous. This CDR3 contains 15 residues. With 5 bases removed from V and 0 bases from J, the gap between germline ends came to 13 bases. The germline V gene encodes CDR1 SGHRS and CDR2 YFSETQ. For the CDR3, the DNA is TGCGCCAGCAGAATGACCAGCGAGAGCACAGATACGCAGTATTTT. Encoded protein: CASRMTSESTDTQYF.

The chain joins TRBV5-1 to TRBJ2-1, with D hard to call. V was pared by 6 bases and J by 6 bases, with 13 bases between. CDR1 and CDR2 from the germline V gene are SGHRS and YFSETQ. This CDR3 spans 13 amino acids. CDR3 bases: TGCGCCAGCACCCCTCCGTCGGGCAATGAGCAGTTCTTC. Translated, it gives CASTPPSGNEQFF.

This clonotype was seen repeatedly, ten times or more. The V gene is TRBV9, the J gene TRBJ2-2; no reliable D call. Germline loops: CDR1 SGDLS, CDR2 YYNGEE. The CDR3 is 14 residues long. V lost 4 bases and J lost 2, with 9 bases in between. CDR3 residues: CASSSSVNTGELFF. CDR3 sequence (DNA): TGTGCCAGCAGCTCGTCAGTAAACACCGGGGAGCTGTTTTTT. The full variable domain, with the rest looked up from reference TRBV9 and TRBJ2-2, is DSGVTQTPKHLITATGQRVTLRCSPRSGDLSVYWYQQSLDQGLQFLIQYYNGEERAKGNILERFSAQQFPDLHSELNLSSLELGDSALYFCASSSSVNTGELFFGEGSRLTVL.

This rearrangement joins TRBV30 to TRBJ2-4; D unresolved. Per the germline V gene, CDR1 is GTSNPN and CDR2 is SVGIG (reference sequence). V was shortened by 2 bases and J by 10 bases, with 15 bases between the two germline ends. This CDR3 is 13 amino acids long. The CDR3 spells CAWSISTLGIQYF. The DNA for the CDR3 is TGTGCCTGGAGTATATCGACGCTGGGGATTCAGTACTTC. Together with reference TRBV30 and TRBJ2-4, the CDR3 gives the full variable domain: SQTIHQWPATLVQPVGSPLSLECTVEGTSNPNLYWYRQAAGRGLQLLFYSVGIGQISSEVPQNLSASRPQDRQFILSSKKLLLSDSGFYLCAWSISTLGIQYFGAGTRLSVL.

This clonotype was picked up many times. The genes are TRBV12-3 or TRBV12-4 and TRBJ2-2; D not certain. V lost 7 bases to trimming and J lost 1 base, with 13 bases between them. This CDR3 has 15 residues. Here the CDR3 DNA reads TGTGCCAGCACCTCCCGGGCCCTGAACACCGGGGAGCTGTTTTTT. Its protein is CASTSRALNTGELFF.

The gene calls are TRBV12-3 or TRBV12-4 and TRBJ2-3; D ambiguous. The CDR3 has 14 amino acids. V lost 3 bases and J lost 3, with 10 bases in between. CDR3 nucleotides: TGTGCCAGCAGTTTGTACCGGCGGACAGATACGCAGTATTTT. Protein product: CASSLYRRTDTQYF.

In its sample, this clonotype was seen many times. The chain recombines TRBV6-5 with TRBJ2-5, with TRBD2 identical over 9 bases. The CDR3 consists of 16 residues. CDR1 is MNHEY and CDR2 is SVGAGI in the germline V gene. V trimming: 2 bases; J trimming: 1 base; junction bases outside the gene matches: 5. In nucleotides, the CDR3 is TGTGCCAGCAGTTACGCTAGCGGGGCTTCCCAAGAGACCCAGTACTTC. It codes for CASSYASGASQETQYF.